This T cell receptor (beta chain) was retrieved from a study of metastatic and nonmetastatic thyroid tumors. Across the whole study: Comparison of repertoires was carried out across blood and tumor or nodule tissue from malignant and benign thyroid patients.

Before thyroid surgery, none of the patients had received any treatment. Judged by abundance, this clone is medium-sized. No antigen is known for it. Study processing details: Clinicopathological groups of papillary thyroid cancer showed CDR3 differences that were used to build a distant-metastasis classifier. TCRdb re-clonotyped the PCR reads through MiXCR. The V and J calls reflect TCRdb's pipeline rather than the authors' work. Among about 20,000 clones listed, approximately 10% were seen once. Germline V gene lookup returns CDR1 MNHNS and CDR2 SASEGT. The CDR3 is 15 residues long. With V trimmed by 7 bases and J by 1 base, 4 bases remained unmatched. Overall study results and limits: Significantly greater TCR beta diversity was reportedly found in malignant thyroid tumors than in benign nodules (in blood and tumor).

The chain combines TRBV6-1 with TRBJ2-2; 9 bases agree with TRBD2. Sequences were obtained from blood. This sequence was found in a female donor with papillary thyroid cancer or a benign thyroid nodule (not recorded which). Some clones in this sample may be carry-over from other donors' samples. The CDR3 DNA reads as TGTGCCAGCACCCCGACTAGCGGGAACACCGGGGAGCTGTTTTTT. Protein sequence: CASTPTSGNTGELFF.